This entry lists 30 T cell receptor beta chains sequenced from one sample in a study of T cell repertoires in cytomegalovirus infection (dated by TCRdb to about 2019). The treatment or condition label on this specimen signifies: in vitro stimulation with specific CMV peptide epitopes to enrich CMV-specific T cells. Sequencing took place on an Illumina HiSeq 1500. TCRdb applied fastp at Q25 and MiXCR to the public reads, then kept only in-frame beta chains. Each entry merges the rows of one CDR3 protein and shows their most common DNA and genes. The sample table holds approximately 89,000 distinct CDR3 sequences, of which roughly 25% were seen once. Together, the top ten hold roughly 45% of the sample. Their antigens remain unidentified. The sample was CD8+ T cells from cultured PBMCs, taken from culture after CMV antigen stimulation. These TCRs come from a human donor in good health (CMV status not recorded). Some clones in this sample may be carry-over from other donors' samples.

This clonotype was seen ten or more times. CDR3 loop: CASSLAPGGMKETQYF. The DNA of the CDR3 is TGTGCCAGCAGCTTAGCTCCCGGGGGGATGAAAGAGACCCAGTACTTC. The V gene is TRBV7-2, the J gene TRBJ2-5; 7 bases fit TRBD2. Germline loops: CDR1 SGHTA, CDR2 FQGNSA. CDR3 length equals 16 residues. Trimming at V came to 0 bases and at J to 3 bases, leaving 7 bases not matched to a gene.

The CDR3 loop reads CATSSRIAVISREGDTGELFF. DNA of the CDR3: TGTGCCACCAGCAGTCGTATTGCGGTAATCAGTCGGGAAGGAGACACCGGGGAGCTGTTTTTT. The rearrangement links TRBV15 to TRBJ2-2, with a tentative D call TRBD2 (5 bases). The CDR3 has 21 residues. Looked up from germline, CDR1 is LNHNV and CDR2 is YYDKDF (reference sequence). Trimming stripped 3 bases from V and 3 bases from J, with 29 bases between.

This clonotype was observed a few times. The rearrangement joins TRBV19 to TRBJ2-1, with D hard to call. The CDR3 length is 16 residues. Germline V gives CDR1 LNHDA, CDR2 SQIVND (reference sequence). V lost 1 base to trimming and J lost 0 bases, with 10 bases between them. Here the CDR3 reads CASSIVGVASYNEQFF. In DNA, the CDR3 is TGTGCCAGTAGTATAGTTGGGGTAGCCTCCTACAATGAGCAGTTCTTC.

This clonotype showed up many times. The CDR3 is CASSPLTGGLTDTQYF. The DNA of the CDR3 is TGTGCCAGCAGCCCTTTGACAGGGGGGTTGACAGATACGCAGTATTTT. The V call is TRBV7-2, the J call TRBJ2-3, with TRBD1 matching 9 bases. The CDR3 spans 16 residues. The germline gives CDR1 SGHTA, CDR2 FQGNSA. Losses at the gene ends were 5 bases for V and 3 bases for J; bases not matched to a gene: 9.

In its sample, this clonotype was seen a few times. The V and J genes are TRBV4-1 and TRBJ2-7; possible D gene TRBD2, 5 bases. V shed 1 base and J shed 3 bases, with 19 bases lying between them. The CDR3 is 17 residues long. From germline, CDR1 is MGHRA and CDR2 YSYEKL. The CDR3 is CASSQGGETRGNYEQYF. In DNA, the CDR3 is TGCGCCAGCAGCCAAGGAGGAGAGACACGGGGAAACTACGAGCAGTACTTC.

The V call is TRBV12-3 or TRBV12-4, the J call TRBJ1-3; the match to TRBD1 covers 9 bases. The V and J ends lost 5 bases and 1 base, in that order; junction bases with no gene match: 6. The CDR3 sequence is 16 residues long. DNA for the CDR3: TGTGCCAGCAGTCCCTTCGGGACAGGGTCTGGAAACACCATATATTTT. It yields the protein CASSPFGTGSGNTIYF.

This rearrangement joins TRBV12-3 or TRBV12-4 to TRBJ2-6; perhaps TRBD1 as D (6 bases). Trimming stripped 11 bases from V and 0 bases from J, with 23 bases between. This CDR3 is built from 18 residues. The CDR3 DNA follows: TGTGCCTCTGCATCCCTTCCACAGGGCCTCTCTGGGGCCAACGTCCTGACTTTC. Protein product: CASASLPQGLSGANVLTF.

The CDR3 is CSASGIGTAYEQYF. CDR3 nucleotide sequence: TGCAGTGCTTCCGGAATCGGGACGGCCTACGAGCAGTACTTC. This chain uses TRBV20-1 with TRBJ2-7; D is perhaps TRBD1 or TRBD2 (5 bases each). CDR3 length: 14 residues. The V end was cut by 5 bases, the J end by 2 bases, with 16 bases between. Germline assignment: CDR1 DFQATT and CDR2 SNEGSKA (reference sequence).

V is TRBV11-3 and J is TRBJ2-7, with 14 bases aligning to TRBD2. This CDR3 is built from 15 residues. CDR1 and CDR2 from the germline V gene are SGHNT and YENEEA. With 5 bases clipped from V and 2 bases from J, the junction kept 2 bases outside the gene matches. The CDR3 protein is CASSPGLAGAYEQYF. The CDR3 coding sequence is TGTGCCAGCAGCCCGGGACTAGCGGGAGCCTACGAGCAGTACTTC.

The V gene is TRBV4-3, the J gene TRBJ2-1; D is unclear. The CDR3 totals 15 residues. V lost 0 bases to trimming and J lost 7 bases, with 13 bases between them. Germline V CDR1 and CDR2: LGHNA, YSLEER. The CDR3, as DNA: TGCGCCAGCAGCCAAGAAAAGCGAATCGCTAATGAGCAGTTCTTC. Its translation is CASSQEKRIANEQFF.

This chain joins TRBV4-1 and TRBJ1-2; D perhaps matches TRBD1 (5 bases). CDR3 size: 15 residues. The V gene lost 5 bases and the J gene lost 7 bases, with 20 bases spanning the gap. Germline CDR1 reads MGHRA; CDR2 reads YSYEKL. The CDR3 here is CASSGRMTYGAGYTF. DNA of the CDR3: TGCGCCAGCAGCGGACGGATGACCTATGGGGCTGGCTACACCTTC.

The genes are TRBV6-2 or TRBV6-3 and TRBJ2-1; 7 nucleotides align to TRBD1. The V segment lost 6 bases and the J segment 6 bases; nucleotides outside the gene matches: 5. The CDR3 has 13 residues. The germline gives CDR1 MNHEY, CDR2 SVGEGT. CDR3 sequence: CASSPDRANEQFF. The CDR3, as DNA: TGTGCCAGCAGCCCAGACAGGGCCAATGAGCAGTTCTTC.

The chain joins TRBV4-3 to TRBJ2-2; 12 bases map to TRBD2. Germline CDR1 is LGHNA and CDR2 is YSLEER. This CDR3 region has 15 residues. J gave up 4 bases and V 5 bases, and 2 bases lay outside the gene matches. The CDR3 DNA follows: TGCGCCAGCAGCGCGGGACTAGCGGGCACCGGGGAGCTGTTTTTT. Its translation is CASSAGLAGTGELFF.

The chain employs TRBV27 and TRBJ2-1, with 10 bases aligning to TRBD2. The CDR3 consists of 16 residues. Germline lookup yields CDR1 MNHEY and CDR2 SMNVEV (reference sequence). Trimming at V came to 4 bases and at J to 12 bases, leaving 15 bases not matched to a gene. CDR3 protein: CASSYGTSVGSLGQFF. The DNA of the CDR3 is TGTGCCAGCAGTTACGGGACTAGCGTGGGGTCGTTAGGGCAGTTCTTC.

The chain uses TRBV28 and TRBJ2-7; no firm D call. The germline CDR1 and CDR2 sequences are MDHEN and SYDVKM. The CDR3 has 12 amino acids. V gave up 5 bases and J gave up 6 bases, with 11 bases separating them. The CDR3, as DNA: TGTGCCAGCAGTCCTAGGCAGCGCGAGCAGTACTTC. This encodes CASSPRQREQYF.

V is TRBV24-1 and J is TRBJ2-2; D is uncertain. The CDR3 is 12 amino acids. The V end lost 5 bases, the J end lost 3 bases, and 3 bases lay between the germline ends. Germline CDR1 and CDR2: KGHDR and SFDVKD. CDR3 DNA sequence: TGTGCCACCAGTGGATACACCGGGGAGCTGTTTTTT. Translated: CATSGYTGELFF.

This clonotype was observed a few times. J is TRBJ2-1 and V is TRBV2, with 9 bases that match TRBD1. This CDR3 has 14 amino acids. The V gene end was trimmed by 10 bases and the J gene end by 4 bases; junction bases not matched to a gene: 8. Germline CDR1 and CDR2: SNHLY and FYNNEI. CDR3 in amino acids: CATIPGQGYNEQFF. The CDR3 nucleotides read TGTGCCACCATTCCGGGACAGGGTTACAATGAGCAGTTCTTC. Variable domain in full (rest from reference TRBV2 and TRBJ2-1): EPEVTQTPSHQVTQMGQEVILRCVPISNHLYFYWYRQILGQKVEFLVSFYNNEISEKSEIFDDQFSVERPDGSNFTLKIRSTKLEDSAMYFCATIPGQGYNEQFFGPGTRLTVL.

The chain uses TRBV30 and TRBJ2-7; no clear D. Looked up from germline, CDR1 is GTSNPN and CDR2 is SVGIG (reference sequence). With 1 base removed from V and 4 bases from J, the gap between germline ends came to 8 bases. This CDR3 has 12 residues. Here the CDR3 reads CAWSAQNYEQYF. The CDR3 region has the DNA TGTGCCTGGAGTGCACAAAATTACGAGCAGTACTTC.

This sequence joins TRBV6-2 or TRBV6-3 and TRBJ2-5; TRBD2 aligns across 9 bases. CDR3 length: 16 amino acids. Germline loops: CDR1 MNHEY, CDR2 SVGEGT. J lost 5 bases, V lost 5 bases, and 12 bases had no gene match. CDR3 in DNA: TGTGCCAGCAGTCTCGCCCGGGGCGGGGGGGCGGAGACCCAGTACTTC. Its protein is CASSLARGGGAETQYF.

Ten or more counts support this clonotype. The chain employs TRBV6-6 and TRBJ2-7; 9 bases are a match to TRBD1. Looked up from germline, CDR1 is MNHNY and CDR2 is SVGAGI (reference sequence). V shed 7 bases and J 3 bases; nucleotides not matched to a gene: 10. The CDR3 loop spans 15 amino acids. CDR3 nucleotide sequence: TGTGCCAGCACCAGCTCCGGGACAGGGAACTACGAGCAGTACTTC. It codes for CASTSSGTGNYEQYF.

There are a few counts of this clonotype. The chain carries TRBV11-3 and TRBJ1-1; D is ambiguous. CDR1 SGHNT and CDR2 YENEEA come from the germline V gene. Trimming stripped 5 bases from V and 2 bases from J, with 6 bases between. The CDR3 totals 12 residues. CDR3 loop: CASSPTNTEAFF. CDR3 nucleotide sequence: TGTGCCAGCAGCCCCACCAACACTGAAGCTTTCTTT.

The chain carries TRBV9 and TRBJ2-7; TRBD1 agrees at 8 bases. V was clipped by 0 bases and J by 7 bases; unmatched bases: 9. CDR1 is SGDLS and CDR2 is YYNGEE in the germline V gene. The CDR3 runs 15 residues. Here the CDR3 DNA reads TGTGCCAGCAGCGTAGAGGGACAGGACTCAGGTGAGCAGTACTTC. It translates to CASSVEGQDSGEQYF.

The sample holds a few counts of this clonotype. The chain couples TRBV19 to TRBJ1-1; 11 bases fit TRBD1. Germline-derived CDR1 and CDR2 are LNHDA and SQIVND (reference sequence). V lost 4 bases, J lost 1 base, and 5 bases stayed unmatched. This CDR3 region has 16 residues. The CDR3 coding sequence is TGTGCCAGTAGTACCGGGACAGGGGGTTGGAACACTGAAGCTTTCTTT. This translates into CASSTGTGGWNTEAFF.

Note on this clonotype: Its ends do not fully match the called genes, so a read error is possible. The chain employs TRBV11-3 and TRBJ2-1; 11 bases map to TRBD1. Germline CDR1 and CDR2: SGHNT and YENEEA. The CDR3 is 16 residues long. The CDR3: CASSPPAGQGGNEKFF. The CDR3 region has the DNA TGTGCCAGCAGTCCTCCGGCGGGACAGGGGGGCAATGAGAAGTTCTTC.

This clonotype has a handful of counts. The chain combines TRBV6-2 or TRBV6-3 with TRBJ2-1, with D hard to call. CDR3 size: 12 residues. Germline V gene lookup returns CDR1 MNHEY and CDR2 SVGEGT. V lost 7 bases, J lost 10 bases, and 14 bases lay in between. CDR3 region: CASTYPPQEQFF. The CDR3, as DNA: TGTGCCAGCACCTACCCCCCCCAGGAGCAGTTCTTC.

This rearrangement joins TRBV4-3 to TRBJ1-2; TRBD1 might be the D (6 bases). Germline assignment: CDR1 LGHNA and CDR2 YSLEER. The CDR3 has 15 amino acids. The V and J ends lost 0 bases and 2 bases respectively, with 10 bases between them. DNA of the CDR3: TGCGCCAGCAGCCAAGAGAGGGGGTTAAACTATGGCTACACCTTC. Amino acids: CASSQERGLNYGYTF.

This clonotype was seen only a few times. The rearrangement links TRBV20-1 to TRBJ2-7; D might be TRBD1 (6 bases). The V gene lost 8 bases and the J gene lost 0 bases, with 11 bases spanning the gap. In germline, CDR1 is DFQATT, CDR2 SNEGSKA (reference sequence). The CDR3 consists of 12 residues. CDR3: CSPMGASYEQYF. CDR3 nucleotide sequence: TGCAGTCCCATGGGGGCCTCCTACGAGCAGTACTTC.

The chain is built from TRBV7-9 and TRBJ1-1; D remains unclear. Germline CDR1 and CDR2: SEHNR and FQNEAQ (reference sequence). The ends were cut back, 5 bases at V and 4 bases at J, with 17 bases in the middle. This CDR3 is built from 15 residues. Written as DNA, the CDR3 is TGTGCCAGCAGCCCTCAGCGAGACCGGGGCACTGAAGCTTTCTTT. It is translated as CASSPQRDRGTEAFF.

This clonotype was counted a few times. The chain is built from TRBV6-2 or TRBV6-3 and TRBJ2-1; 15 bases are shared with TRBD2. V lost 5 bases and J lost 14; bases outside the gene matches: 7. Germline CDR1 reads MNHEY; CDR2 reads SVGEGT. This CDR3 has 14 residues. CDR3 coding DNA: TGTGCCAGCAGTGGGACTAGCGGGGGGCGTGAAGAGTTCTTC. Encoded protein: CASSGTSGGREEFF.

This CDR3 reads CSAMGRDSSYEQYF. CDR3 in DNA: TGCAGTGCTATGGGGCGGGATAGTTCCTACGAGCAGTACTTC. This chain connects TRBV20-1 to TRBJ2-7; the D gene is possibly TRBD2 (6 bases). This CDR3 is 14 amino acids long. The V end was cut by 4 bases, the J end by 1 base, with 14 bases between. Germline CDR1 is DFQATT and CDR2 is SNEGSKA (reference sequence).